Included here is one TCR beta chain sequence, with context. Its antigen is not known. In germline, CDR1 is SGHRS, CDR2 YFSETQ. This CDR3 has 14 amino acids. With V trimmed by 0 bases and J by 6 bases, 5 bases remained unmatched. Primers included in the PCR were 60 Vbeta and 13 Jbeta primers. TCRdb's copy holds only in-frame clones and misses some; the assay was immunoSEQ multiplex PCR. The sample includes tens of thousands of clones, 75% of them seen just once. This sample is part of a study of cytomegalovirus exposure and HLA in healthy donors. Study details: There were under 130 million unique TCR beta sequences, drawn from approximately 180 million T cells, in an earlier analysis. Study-level results: Through in vitro validation, three CMV-associated chains were shown to be specific for CMV antigens. Reports credit the classifier with highly specific, highly sensitive diagnosis of cytomegalovirus status.

Input material: PBMCs. The sequence was obtained from a middle-aged man in good health and CMV-seronegative. This chain uses TRBV5-1 with TRBJ2-7, with 8 nucleotides matching TRBD1. In DNA, the CDR3 is TGCGCCAGCAGCTTGGGGGCAGGGGGCCTCGAGCAGTACTTC. This gives the protein CASSLGAGGLEQYF. Supplemented by reference TRBV5-1 and TRBJ2-7, the full variable domain reads KAGVTQTPRYLIKTRGQQVTLSCSPISGHRSVSWYQQTPGQGLQFLFEYFSETQRNKGNFPGRFSGRQFSNSRSEMNVSTLELGDSALYLCASSLGAGGLEQYFGPGTRLTVT.